These 18 T cell receptor beta chains were sequenced from one sample in a study of early T cells in non-severe SARS-CoV-2 infection. MiXCR, applied by TCRdb to the 5' RACE reads, yields one record per CDR3 protein. Of roughly 48,000 distinct CDR3 sequences detected, about 4.2% appear once; the ten largest clones hold 5% to 6.5%. Specimen: whole blood. These receptors all stem from an adult who was a healthcare worker with PCR-confirmed SARS-CoV-2 infection or an uninfected control (not recorded which).

Ten or more counts support this clonotype. The chain recombines TRBV19 with TRBJ1-2, with TRBD1 as a possible D gene (6 bases). CDR1 LNHDA and CDR2 SQIVND come from the germline V gene (reference sequence). CDR3 size: 14 residues. Trimming stripped 7 bases from V and 4 bases from J, with 16 bases between. This chain's CDR3 is CASTTQGIGYGYTF. The CDR3 DNA follows: TGTGCCAGTACCACACAGGGAATCGGCTATGGCTACACCTTC.

The chain joins TRBV18 to TRBJ2-7, with D unresolved. The CDR3 has 12 residues. The germline V gene encodes CDR1 KGHSH and CDR2 LQKENI. With 8 bases removed from V and 2 bases from J, the gap between germline ends came to 10 bases. CDR3 sequence reads: CASRTRPYEQYF. The CDR3 nucleotides read TGTGCCAGCCGAACCCGACCCTACGAGCAGTACTTC.

This clonotype appeared a few times. This rearrangement joins TRBV24-1 to TRBJ2-1; possibly TRBD1 or TRBD2 for D (5 bases each). V was trimmed by 9 bases and J by 2 bases, leaving 10 bases between them. This CDR3 has 13 residues. Per germline, CDR1 KGHDR and CDR2 SFDVKD. CDR3 nucleotides: TGTGCCACCGGGGACGGAGCCTACAATGAGCAGTTCTTC. This translates into CATGDGAYNEQFF.

Ten or more counts support this clonotype. The J gene is TRBJ1-5, the V gene TRBV5-1; 8 nucleotides agree with TRBD1. Germline CDR1 is SGHRS and CDR2 is YFSETQ. The V segment lost 4 bases and the J segment 7 bases; nucleotides outside the gene matches: 16. The CDR3 totals 17 residues. CDR3 in DNA: TGCGCCAGCAGCCCCGGACAGGGCAATTTACCCGTGCAGCCCCAGCATTTT. Translating it yields CASSPGQGNLPVQPQHF.

This clonotype occurred many times. This chain links TRBV7-9 with TRBJ2-7; unclear D gene. V was clipped by 4 bases and J by 3 bases, with 4 bases between them. The CDR3 is 11 residues long. Looked up from germline, CDR1 is SEHNR and CDR2 is FQNEAQ (reference sequence). In DNA, the CDR3 is TGTGCCAGCAGCTCGGACTACGAGCAGTACTTC. It codes for CASSSDYEQYF.

This clonotype was recorded many times. The gene calls are TRBV20-1 and TRBJ2-1, with D perhaps TRBD1 or TRBD2 (5 bases each). This CDR3 comprises 16 residues. CDR1 is DFQATT, CDR2 SNEGSKA, per germline (reference sequence). V was trimmed by 6 bases and J by 3 bases, leaving 21 bases between them. CDR3 sequence reads: CSAQRTGPDLYNEQFF. CDR3 sequence (DNA): TGCAGTGCCCAAAGGACGGGGCCCGATCTCTACAATGAGCAGTTCTTC.

This clonotype was seen at least ten times. The chain combines TRBV9 with TRBJ2-3; D gene uncertain. The CDR3 has 14 residues. Looked up from germline, CDR1 is SGDLS and CDR2 is YYNGEE. The germline V and J ends were trimmed by 0 bases and 3 bases, with 8 bases remaining between them. The chain's CDR3 is CASSVADITDTQYF. In DNA, the CDR3 is TGTGCCAGCAGCGTAGCCGACATTACAGATACGCAGTATTTT. The full variable domain, its missing parts supplied by reference TRBV9 and TRBJ2-3, is DSGVTQTPKHLITATGQRVTLRCSPRSGDLSVYWYQQSLDQGLQFLIQYYNGEERAKGNILERFSAQQFPDLHSELNLSSLELGDSALYFCASSVADITDTQYFGPGTRLTVL.

This clonotype occurred many times. The CDR3 DNA follows: TGTGCCAGCCGGGCTGGATGGACAAACTATGGCTACACCTTC. Its protein product is CASRAGWTNYGYTF. The rearrangement uses TRBV12-3 or TRBV12-4 and TRBJ1-2, with a tentative D call TRBD1 (5 bases). Trimming shortened V by 8 bases and J by 2 bases, and 15 bases separated the two germline ends. This CDR3 region has 14 residues.

This clonotype was picked up a small number of times. This chain links TRBV5-6 with TRBJ2-7, with 10 bases that match TRBD2. Germline V gene data show CDR1 as SGHDT and CDR2 as YYEEEE. With V trimmed by 0 bases and J by 2 bases, 5 bases remained unmatched. The CDR3 has 16 residues. CDR3 in amino acids: CASSLVLAGAAYEQYF. The CDR3 DNA is TGTGCCAGCAGCTTGGTTCTAGCGGGAGCGGCCTACGAGCAGTACTTC.

This clonotype was recorded at least ten times. The rearrangement uses TRBV20-1 and TRBJ2-1; 14 bases are a match to TRBD2. The CDR3 is 17 residues long. The germline V gene encodes CDR1 DFQATT and CDR2 SNEGSKA (reference sequence). J lost 0 bases, V lost 2 bases, and 3 bases had no gene match. For the CDR3, the DNA is TGCAGTGCTAGATCTGGGACTAGCGGGAGCTCCTACAATGAGCAGTTCTTC. It translates to CSARSGTSGSSYNEQFF.

This clonotype was counted many times. This rearrangement joins TRBV12-3 or TRBV12-4 to TRBJ1-5, with 7 positions matching TRBD1. This CDR3 is built from 13 residues. Losses at the gene ends were 5 bases for V and 6 bases for J; bases not matched to a gene: 4. CDR3 in amino acids: CASSAQGGQPQHF. As DNA, the CDR3 is TGTGCCAGCAGTGCCCAGGGGGGTCAGCCCCAGCATTTT.

A note on this clonotype: A read error is possible here, since a much larger clone lies one base away. J is TRBJ2-7 and V is TRBV27; D tentatively fits TRBD1 or TRBD2 (5 bases each). CDR1 is MNHEY and CDR2 is SMNVEV in the germline V gene (reference sequence). This CDR3 spans 13 amino acids. CDR3 nucleotides: TGTGTCGCAGGCAAGGGGAGCTCCTACGAGCAGTACTTC. This sequence encodes CVAGKGSSYEQYF.

In this sample, this clonotype turned up a few times. This chain links TRBV6-1 with TRBJ1-1; D gene ambiguous. The ends were cut back, 6 bases at V and 1 base at J, with 9 bases in the middle. From germline, CDR1 is MNHNS and CDR2 SASEGT. The CDR3 has 13 amino acids. CDR3 protein: CASSINQNTEAFF. The DNA for the CDR3 is TGTGCCAGCAGCATTAACCAGAACACTGAAGCTTTCTTT.

The genes are TRBV7-9 and TRBJ1-4; D call uncertain. The CDR3 is 15 amino acids. CDR1 and CDR2 from the germline V gene are SEHNR and FQNEAQ (reference sequence). Trimming took off 5 bases at V and 10 bases at J, with 20 bases between the two ends. The CDR3 region is CASSPFIGPVGKLFF. The CDR3 DNA reads TGTGCCAGCAGCCCCTTCATCGGGCCGGTTGGAAAACTGTTTTTT. Full variable domain (remainder filled in from reference TRBV7-9 and TRBJ1-4): DTGVSQNPRHKITKRGQNVTFRCDPISEHNRLYWYRQTLGQGPEFLTYFQNEAQLEKSRLLSDRFSAERPKGSFSTLEIQRTEQGDSAMYLCASSPFIGPVGKLFFGSGTQLSVL.

In its sample, this clonotype was seen many times. The chain couples TRBV6-1 to TRBJ2-3; D may match TRBD1 or TRBD2 (5 bases each). The CDR3 extends over 16 amino acids. V dropped 0 bases and J dropped 3 bases, with 13 bases sitting between them. The germline gives CDR1 MNHNS, CDR2 SASEGT. The CDR3 DNA follows: TGTGCCAGCAGTGAAGCGCGAGGGGCAGGGACAGATACGCAGTATTTT. Amino acid sequence: CASSEARGAGTDTQYF.

The CDR3, as DNA: TGTGCCAGCAGCTTAGGGCCCTCGGGCATTCAGTACTTC. This encodes CASSLGPSGIQYF. The genes are TRBV7-3 and TRBJ2-4; D is unclear. Trimming took 2 bases from V and 9 from J, leaving 11 bases between them. The CDR3 is 13 amino acids. Per the germline V gene, CDR1 is SGHTA and CDR2 is FQGTGA.

This clonotype was counted only a few times. This chain uses TRBV20-1 with TRBJ2-7, with a possible D match to TRBD2 (5 bases). CDR3 length: 13 amino acids. Trimming took 3 bases from V and 4 from J, leaving 13 bases between them. Germline CDR1 and CDR2: DFQATT and SNEGSKA (reference sequence). This CDR3 is CSASKRSTYEQYF. The CDR3 coding sequence is TGCAGTGCTAGCAAGCGGAGTACTTACGAGCAGTACTTC.

The chain combines TRBV29-1 with TRBJ2-3, with 10 nucleotides matching TRBD2. This CDR3 region has 14 residues. Germline V gene sequence: CDR1 SQVTM, CDR2 ANQGSEA. J gave up 5 bases and V 3 bases, and 5 bases lay outside the gene matches. CDR3 bases: TGCAGCGTTGACCTAGCGGGAGAGGTAGATACGCAGTATTTT. The encoded protein is CSVDLAGEVDTQYF.